A single sample gave rise to the 14 T cell receptor beta chains below, sequenced in a study of beta chain features in type 1 diabetes (dated by TCRdb to 2017 to 2018). Library preparation used the immunoSEQ multiplex PCR assay. All of the isolated RNA was reverse transcribed with the High Capacity cDNA Reverse Transcription Kit, so expressed TCRB transcripts were sequenced. TCRdb carries this immuneACCESS record with in-frame sequences only. Its versions omit some clonotypes, under half of them owing to an unresolved V gene in the studies checked, with the rest unexplained. For this sample there are 150,000 to 180,000 clones; roughly 10% appear just once. The ten most abundant clones make up roughly 2% of the sample. The specimen was central memory CD4+ T cells from blood. The receptor source for this set is a man aged 18-30 years in good health.

In its sample, this clone was seen a few times. The genes are TRBV2 and TRBJ1-4, with D hard to call. The germline CDR1 and CDR2 sequences are SNHLY and FYNNEI. CDR3 length: 12 residues. V was pared by 4 bases and J by 8 bases, with 8 bases between. CDR3 bases: TGTGCCAGCAGTGCGCTTTCCGAAAAACTGTTTTTT. Translating it yields CASSALSEKLFF.

This clone was detected a few times. The gene calls are TRBV5-4 and TRBJ1-2, with D possibly TRBD1 on 5 matching bases. CDR3 length: 15 amino acids. Deletions cut 4 bases from V and 7 bases from J, with 20 bases between. Germline V lookup: CDR1 SGHNT, CDR2 YYREEE (reference sequence). The CDR3 here is CASSLPVGVTGGYTF. The CDR3 DNA reads TGTGCCAGCAGCCTGCCCGTGGGGGTCACGGGTGGCTACACCTTC.

The sample holds a few counts of this clone. The same CDR3 arises from other DNA sequences in this sample as well. V is TRBV18 and J is TRBJ2-2; perhaps TRBD1 as D (5 bases). V gave up 3 bases and J gave up 0 bases, with 8 bases separating them. CDR1 and CDR2 (germline): KGHSH, LQKENI. CDR3 length: 15 residues. CDR3 loop: CASSPRTTNTGELFF. The CDR3 nucleotides are TGTGCCAGCTCACCGCGGACAACGAACACCGGGGAGCTGTTTTTT.

This clone was recorded a few times. The rearrangement uses TRBV7-2 and TRBJ2-5; weak D call: TRBD2 (6 bases). The CDR3 loop spans 15 amino acids. The ends were cut back, 2 bases at V and 5 bases at J, with 15 bases in the middle. Per germline, CDR1 SGHTA and CDR2 FQGNSA. The CDR3 sequence is CASSLPTSLLETQYF. Written as DNA, the CDR3 is TGTGCCAGCAGCTTACCGACTAGTCTTCTCGAGACCCAGTACTTC.

CDR3 DNA sequence: TGTGCCAGCAGCTTAGGGAGTGATAATTCACCCCTCCACTTT. This gives the protein CASSLGSDNSPLHF. V gene TRBV7-9 combines with J gene TRBJ1-6, with D unclear. The germline V gene has CDR1 SEHNR and CDR2 FQNEAQ (reference sequence). There are 14 residues in the CDR3. Trimming stripped 1 base from V and 5 bases from J, with 6 bases between.

The rearrangement uses TRBV30 and TRBJ2-3; TRBD1 might be the D (5 bases). CDR1 is GTSNPN and CDR2 is SVGIG in the germline V gene (reference sequence). This CDR3 has 14 amino acids. The V and J ends lost 3 bases and 1 base respectively, with 11 bases between them. The CDR3 DNA sequence: TGTGCCTGGAGGGTACAGGCGGGCACAGATACGCAGTATTTT. As protein: CAWRVQAGTDTQYF.

The V and J genes are TRBV28 and TRBJ1-4; no clear D. Trimming left V 3 bases short and J 4 bases short, with 9 bases between. CDR1 MDHEN and CDR2 SYDVKM come from the germline V gene. The CDR3 contains 14 residues. CDR3 in DNA: TGTGCCAGCAGTTTGAGGCAGCTTAATGAAAAACTGTTTTTT. This gives the protein CASSLRQLNEKLFF.

In this sample, this clone turned up a few times. V usage is TRBV9 and J usage is TRBJ1-5; possibly TRBD1 for D (5 bases). The CDR3 length is 11 residues. From germline, CDR1 is SGDLS and CDR2 YYNGEE. CDR3 amino acids: CYTGENQPQHF. DNA of the CDR3: TGTTATACAGGAGAAAATCAGCCCCAGCATTTT.

In regard to this clone: Other DNA sequences in the sample encode the same CDR3. The J gene is TRBJ2-7, the V gene TRBV15; the match to TRBD1 covers 9 bases. The V gene's germline CDR1 is LNHNV and CDR2 YYDKDF (reference sequence). This CDR3 has 16 amino acids. After removal of 1 base from V and 0 bases from J, the junction contained 4 bases not matched to a gene. The CDR3 protein is CATSRVGTGPSYEQYF. The CDR3 coding sequence is TGTGCCACCAGCAGAGTAGGGACAGGGCCCTCCTACGAGCAGTACTTC.

This clone was counted a few times. J is TRBJ2-5 and V is TRBV11-2; weak D call: TRBD2 (5 bases). The germline V gene encodes CDR1 SGHAT and CDR2 FQNNGV. V shed 7 bases and J shed 5 bases, with 11 bases lying between them. This CDR3 comprises 12 residues. The CDR3 DNA is TGTGCCAGCACCGGGTCGGGGGAGACCCAGTACTTC. Translating it yields CASTGSGETQYF. The full variable domain, with the rest looked up from reference TRBV11-2 and TRBJ2-5, is EAGVAQSPRYKIIEKRQSVAFWCNPISGHATLYWYQQILGQGPKLLIQFQNNGVVDDSQLPKDRFSAERLKGVDSTLKIQPAKLEDSAVYLCASTGSGETQYFGPGTRLLVL.

This clone came up a few times. V and J are TRBV28 and TRBJ1-2; no clear D gene. This CDR3 has 13 residues. Trimming pared 7 bases from V and 4 bases from J, leaving 13 bases between. In germline, CDR1 is MDHEN, CDR2 SYDVKM. The CDR3 region has the DNA TGTGCCAGCATAGAAGGGAAGGGCTATGGCTACACCTTC. Amino acid sequence: CASIEGKGYGYTF.

The table lists this clone with many counts. The rearrangement uses TRBV7-9 and TRBJ1-1; D gene unclear. V lost 4 bases and J lost 5, with 14 bases in between. The germline gives CDR1 SEHNR, CDR2 FQNEAQ (reference sequence). The length of the CDR3 is 14 residues. The CDR3, as DNA: TGTGCCAGCAGCTCCGGCCCATTGTGGACTGAAGCTTTCTTT. Translation: CASSSGPLWTEAFF.

This clone was seen a handful of times. This chain connects TRBV4-3 to TRBJ2-4, with D maybe TRBD1 (6 bases). The V gene lost 0 bases and the J gene lost 6 bases, with 21 bases spanning the gap. CDR1 and CDR2 (germline): LGHNA, YSLEER. The CDR3 is 18 amino acids. The CDR3 DNA sequence: TGCGCCAGCAGCCAAGATACCGGGGTGGGGGCAATTCGAAACATTCAGTACTTC. Translated: CASSQDTGVGAIRNIQYF.

The chain employs TRBV28 and TRBJ1-2; D is unclear. The length of the CDR3 is 12 residues. Trimming stripped 8 bases from V and 10 bases from J, with 17 bases between. Per germline, CDR1 MDHEN and CDR2 SYDVKM. This CDR3 is CASGSFVPAYTF. As DNA, the CDR3 is TGTGCCAGCGGCTCCTTTGTACCGGCCTACACCTTC.